The 27 T cell receptor beta chains below were found in one sample sequenced in a study of shared clonotypes between healthy human individuals. Sequencing was performed with immunoSEQ multiplex PCR; in TCRdb, only in-frame clones are kept and a portion is missing. The top ten hold 0.6% to 0.75% of the sample, which has around 980,000 clones, roughly 74% seen once. The sequencing input was memory CD4+ T cells from PBMCs. Subset indicated: CD45RA-negative fraction. Receptors were obtained from a man aged 18 to 35 in good health. Some clones in this sample may be carry-over from other donors' samples.

The rearrangement uses TRBV6-1 and TRBJ2-4; D is uncertain. Germline V gives CDR1 MNHNS, CDR2 SASEGT. V dropped 7 bases and J dropped 5 bases, with 15 bases sitting between them. This CDR3 comprises 14 residues. CDR3 sequence: CASTEAALQNIQYF. CDR3 nucleotides: TGTGCCAGCACCGAGGCGGCGCTACAAAACATTCAGTACTTC.

On this clone: This same CDR3 is encoded by further DNA sequences in the sample. The chain employs TRBV19 and TRBJ2-1; 7 bases agree with TRBD2. Germline CDR1 reads LNHDA; CDR2 reads SQIVND (reference sequence). Trimming took 8 bases from V and 2 from J; bases not matched to a gene: 3. The CDR3 spans 13 residues. CDR3 DNA: TGTGCCAGTGCCGGGACTACCTACAATGAGCAGTTCTTC. Amino acid sequence: CASAGTTYNEQFF.

The chain carries TRBV11-2 and TRBJ1-1, with a tentative D call TRBD1 (5 bases). CDR1 and CDR2 from the germline V gene are SGHAT and FQNNGV. The V end was cut by 3 bases, the J end by 5 bases, with 16 bases between. CDR3 size: 15 residues. The CDR3 here is CASSLSPVRGTEAFF. The CDR3 region has the DNA TGTGCCAGCAGCTTGAGCCCGGTTAGGGGAACTGAAGCTTTCTTT.

This chain uses TRBV5-1 with TRBJ2-7, with a possible D match to TRBD2 (5 bases). In germline, CDR1 is SGHRS, CDR2 YFSETQ. V was trimmed by 2 bases and J by 2 bases, leaving 5 bases between them. The CDR3 is made up of 12 amino acids. CDR3: CASSFSAYEQYF. The CDR3 nucleotides read TGCGCCAGCAGCTTTAGCGCCTACGAGCAGTACTTC.

The table lists this clone with many counts. CDR3 region: CASSSQLGEETQYF. The CDR3 DNA is TGTGCCAGCAGCTCACAATTGGGGGAGGAGACCCAGTACTTC. V usage is TRBV9 and J usage is TRBJ2-5; D tentatively reads TRBD1 or TRBD2 (5 bases each). Trimming took off 4 bases at V and 5 bases at J, with 15 bases between the two ends. This CDR3 region has 14 residues. CDR1 is SGDLS, CDR2 YYNGEE, per germline.

This clone has ten or more counts. The chain employs TRBV6-6 and TRBJ2-3; D is ambiguous. Germline V CDR1 and CDR2: MNHNY, SVGAGI (reference sequence). V was clipped by 5 bases and J by 0 bases, with 6 bases between them. The CDR3 extends over 13 amino acids. CDR3 residues: CASSADSTDTQYF. As DNA, the CDR3 is TGTGCCAGCAGTGCGGACAGCACAGATACGCAGTATTTT.

The rearrangement links TRBV10-3 to TRBJ2-5; 15 nucleotides align to TRBD2. Germline V gene sequence: CDR1 ENHRY, CDR2 SYGVKD. The CDR3 consists of 14 residues. J lost 5 bases, V lost 6 bases, and 1 base had no gene match. The DNA for the CDR3 is TGTGCCATCAGCGGACTAGCGGGAGGGGAGACCCAGTACTTC. It yields the protein CAISGLAGGETQYF.

About this clone itself: Other DNA sequences within the sample encode an identical CDR3. The V call is TRBV7-2, the J call TRBJ2-7; D might be TRBD2 (5 bases). V was shortened by 2 bases and J by 0 bases, with 8 bases between the two germline ends. The CDR3 length is 14 residues. Germline loops: CDR1 SGHTA, CDR2 FQGNSA. This CDR3 reads CASSLSGSSYEQYF. Here the CDR3 DNA reads TGTGCCAGCAGCTTATCGGGGTCCTCCTACGAGCAGTACTTC.

The chain carries TRBV6-5 and TRBJ1-2; TRBD1 agrees at 8 bases. Germline CDR1 and CDR2: MNHEY and SVGAGI. Trimming cost V 0 bases and J 7 bases; bases outside gene matches: 4. This CDR3 spans 14 amino acids. The CDR3 region is CASSYSSGGIGYTF. DNA of the CDR3: TGTGCCAGCAGTTACTCATCAGGGGGCATTGGCTACACCTTC.

The chain employs TRBV9 and TRBJ1-5, with 7 bases fitting TRBD1. Trimming took 2 bases from V and 7 from J; bases not matched to a gene: 9. The V gene's germline CDR1 is SGDLS and CDR2 YYNGEE. The CDR3 runs to 15 residues. Here the CDR3 DNA reads TGTGCCAGCAGCGTTTCAGGGGGTAAAGAGCAGCCCCAGCATTTT. Translated, it gives CASSVSGGKEQPQHF.

The chain carries TRBV28 and TRBJ2-4; TRBD2 is a possible D gene (6 bases). The germline V gene has CDR1 MDHEN and CDR2 SYDVKM. Trimming stripped 6 bases from V and 6 bases from J, with 21 bases between. The CDR3 spans 16 residues. The CDR3 DNA is TGTGCCAGCAGCCTCCGTACCGGGTTCGGGGGAAACATTCAGTACTTC. This translates into CASSLRTGFGGNIQYF. Combining the CDR3 with reference TRBV28 and TRBJ2-4 gives the whole variable domain DVKVTQSSRYLVKRTGEKVFLECVQDMDHENMFWYRQDPGLGLRLIYFSYDVKMKEKGDIPEGYSVSREKKERFSLILESASTNQTSMYLCASSLRTGFGGNIQYFGAGTRLSVL.

The chain links TRBV29-1 to TRBJ2-7; tentatively, D is TRBD1 (6 bases). Germline CDR1 reads SQVTM; CDR2 reads ANQGSEA. Between the trimmed V and J ends, which lost 6 bases and 7 bases, there was a span of 16 bases. This CDR3 comprises 12 residues. This CDR3 is CSVQGTTGEQYF. In nucleotides, the CDR3 is TGCAGCGTACAAGGGACAACCGGGGAGCAGTACTTC.

The chain couples TRBV1 to TRBJ2-1; the table names TRBD1, a call not compared with the DNA. TRBV1 is tagged as a pseudogene. This CDR3 spans 18 amino acids. In DNA, the CDR3 is TGCACCAGCAGCCAAGATCTAAAGCGGCAGGGGGCTTACAATGAGCAGTTCTTC. Protein product: CTSSQDLKRQGAYNEQFF.

This clone appeared once. This chain connects TRBV28 to TRBJ2-7, with D hard to call. This CDR3 contains 13 residues. Germline V gives CDR1 MDHEN, CDR2 SYDVKM. V shed 6 bases and J shed 2 bases, with 11 bases lying between them. The CDR3 is CASRSLAPYEQYF. CDR3 in DNA: TGTGCCAGCAGGTCCCTCGCGCCCTACGAGCAGTACTTC.

The CDR3 sequence: CSARGDSGNTIYF. The CDR3 DNA reads as TGCAGCGCGAGGGGGGACTCTGGAAACACCATATATTTT. This chain joins TRBV29-1 and TRBJ1-3, with a tentative D call TRBD1 (6 bases). Germline lookup yields CDR1 SQVTM and CDR2 ANQGSEA. V lost 7 bases, J lost 0 bases, and 10 bases lay in between. This CDR3 is 13 amino acids long.

V usage is TRBV12-5 and J usage is TRBJ2-1; TRBD2 matches at 9 bases. Trimming cost V 2 bases and J 8 bases; bases outside gene matches: 13. This CDR3 has 17 amino acids. Germline V gene lookup returns CDR1 LGHNT and CDR2 FRNRAP. The CDR3 sequence is CASGLNPSREGGYEQFF. The CDR3 DNA reads as TGTGCTAGTGGTTTGAACCCCTCGCGGGAGGGTGGTTATGAGCAGTTCTTC.

The V gene is TRBV25-1, the J gene TRBJ2-5; possibly TRBD1 or TRBD2 for D (6 bases each). Germline V CDR1 and CDR2: MGHDK, SYGVNS. With 4 bases removed from V and 4 bases from J, the gap between germline ends came to 16 bases. The CDR3 is made up of 15 amino acids. In nucleotides, the CDR3 is TGTGCCAGCAGTGCCAATCGTGGGGGGCGAGAGACCCAGTACTTC. Protein sequence: CASSANRGGRETQYF.

V usage is TRBV18 and J usage is TRBJ1-1; D gene unclear. The V end was cut by 2 bases, the J end by 0 bases, with 7 bases between. Germline-derived CDR1 and CDR2 are KGHSH and LQKENI. This CDR3 spans 14 amino acids. The CDR3 loop is CASSPFRLNTEAFF. In DNA form, the CDR3 reads TGTGCCAGCTCACCATTCCGTCTGAACACTGAAGCTTTCTTT. Full variable domain (rest looked up from reference TRBV18 and TRBJ1-1): NAGVMQNPRHLVRRRGQEARLRCSPMKGHSHVYWYRQLPEEGLKFMVYLQKENIIDESGMPKERFSAEFPKEGPSILRIQQVVRGDSAAYFCASSPFRLNTEAFFGQGTRLTVV.

The J gene is TRBJ2-3, the V gene TRBV2; 8 bases fit TRBD1. Trimming removed 6 bases from V and 6 bases from J; junction bases left unmatched: 8. This CDR3 region has 14 residues. Germline CDR1 SNHLY, CDR2 FYNNEI. The CDR3 sequence is CASSGGQGVDTQYF. The CDR3 nucleotides read TGTGCCAGCAGCGGTGGACAGGGAGTGGATACGCAGTATTTT.

The CDR3 spells CASSYSGLTGELFF. As DNA, the CDR3 is TGTGCCAGCAGTTACTCGGGCCTCACCGGGGAGCTGTTTTTT. This chain joins TRBV6-5 and TRBJ2-2; no clear D. CDR3 length: 14 amino acids. V lost 0 bases, J lost 4 bases, and 6 bases lay in between. The germline CDR1 and CDR2 sequences are MNHEY and SVGAGI.

The chain links TRBV7-3 to TRBJ2-7, with 14 bases aligning to TRBD2. Germline V gene lookup returns CDR1 SGHTA and CDR2 FQGTGA. The CDR3 is 17 amino acids. The J segment lost 6 bases and the V segment lost 0 bases, leaving 7 bases of the junction unmatched. The CDR3 region has the DNA TGTGCCAGCAGCTTAACCGCCTTTGGGACTAGCGGGAGCGAGCAGTACTTC. This gives the protein CASSLTAFGTSGSEQYF.

This clone was observed a handful of times. The CDR3 sequence is CAWSATYAPGGETQYF. The CDR3 DNA sequence: TGTGCCTGGAGCGCAACTTATGCCCCTGGGGGAGAGACCCAGTACTTC. The J gene is TRBJ2-5, the V gene TRBV30; either TRBD1 or TRBD2 may fit D (5 bases each). This CDR3 is 16 amino acids long. Germline CDR1 GTSNPN, CDR2 SVGIG (reference sequence). The V end lost 3 bases, the J end lost 4 bases, and 21 bases lay between the germline ends. The full variable domain, its missing parts supplied by reference TRBV30 and TRBJ2-5, is SQTIHQWPATLVQPVGSPLSLECTVEGTSNPNLYWYRQAAGRGLQLLFYSVGIGQISSEVPQNLSASRPQDRQFILSSKKLLLSDSGFYLCAWSATYAPGGETQYFGPGTRLLVL.

The chain is built from TRBV30 and TRBJ2-7; D unresolved. Trimming took off 4 bases at V and 7 bases at J, with 11 bases between the two ends. Germline V lookup: CDR1 GTSNPN, CDR2 SVGIG (reference sequence). The CDR3 totals 11 residues. This CDR3 is CAWKSVGEQYF. The CDR3 DNA sequence: TGTGCCTGGAAAAGCGTTGGAGAGCAGTACTTC.

The chain has TRBV2 and TRBJ2-5, with D perhaps TRBD1 or TRBD2 (5 bases each). The V gene's germline CDR1 is SNHLY and CDR2 FYNNEI. V lost 0 bases to trimming and J lost 4 bases, with 15 bases between them. This CDR3 contains 16 residues. The CDR3 nucleotides are TGTGCCAGCAGTGAAGCGGTTGGGACGTGGCGAGAGACCCAGTACTTC. This translates into CASSEAVGTWRETQYF.

V gene TRBV28 combines with J gene TRBJ1-5; 9 bases map to TRBD1. The CDR3 totals 16 residues. Germline assignment: CDR1 MDHEN and CDR2 SYDVKM. J gave up 2 bases and V 5 bases, and 7 bases lay outside the gene matches. Here the CDR3 DNA reads TGTGCCAGCAGTGACCCGACAGGGGGTCGCAATCAGCCCCAGCATTTT. As protein: CASSDPTGGRNQPQHF.

This clone was detected once. This chain links TRBV2 with TRBJ2-1; perhaps TRBD1 as D (5 bases). Trimming shortened V by 6 bases and J by 5 bases, and 11 bases separated the two germline ends. The germline V gene has CDR1 SNHLY and CDR2 FYNNEI. This CDR3 has 13 amino acids. The CDR3: CASRGRANNEQFF. Here the CDR3 DNA reads TGTGCCAGCAGAGGCAGGGCGAACAATGAGCAGTTCTTC.

Concerning this clone itself: Since a much larger clone is just one base distant, this may be a read error. CDR3 protein: CVSSSQFYGYTF. The CDR3 DNA sequence: TGTGTCAGCAGTTCGCAGTTTTATGGCTACACCTTC. This rearrangement joins TRBV28 to TRBJ1-2; D is ambiguous. The germline gives CDR1 MDHEN, CDR2 SYDVKM. This CDR3 is built from 12 residues.